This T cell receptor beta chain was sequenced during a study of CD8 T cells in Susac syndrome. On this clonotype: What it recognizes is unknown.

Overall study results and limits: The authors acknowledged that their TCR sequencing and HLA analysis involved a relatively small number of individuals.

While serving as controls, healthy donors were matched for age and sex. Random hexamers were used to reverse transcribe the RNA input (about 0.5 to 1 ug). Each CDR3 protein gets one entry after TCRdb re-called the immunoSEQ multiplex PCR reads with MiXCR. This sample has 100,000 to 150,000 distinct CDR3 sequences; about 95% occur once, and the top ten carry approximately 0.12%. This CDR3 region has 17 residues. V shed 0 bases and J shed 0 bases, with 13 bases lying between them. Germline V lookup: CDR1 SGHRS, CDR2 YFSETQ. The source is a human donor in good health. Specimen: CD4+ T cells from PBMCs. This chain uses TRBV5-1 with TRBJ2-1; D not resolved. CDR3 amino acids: CASSLGSSRSSYNEQFF. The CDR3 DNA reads TGCGCCAGCAGCTTGGGGAGTTCCCGGAGCTCCTACAATGAGCAGTTCTTC.